The 29 T cell receptor beta chains given below trace back to one sample, sequenced in a study of T cells in Graves' hyperthyroidism and ophthalmopathy. RNA transcripts provided the source from which TCR beta CDR3 regions were amplified. During a first-round RT-PCR of the TCR CDR3, the HTBI primer set was used. One entry per CDR3 protein, called by TCRdb with MiXCR from the multiplex PCR reads. In the table there are over 120,000 distinct CDR3 sequences, approximately 20% of which are singletons. Sequenced sample: blood. The receptors stem from a woman aged 50 to 60 with Graves' hyperthyroidism that later progressed to Graves' ophthalmopathy.

This clonotype was detected ten times or more. The chain combines TRBV28 with TRBJ2-3; 12 bases are a match to TRBD2. Unmatched junction bases numbered 11, after V lost 7 bases and J lost 0 bases. This CDR3 comprises 18 residues. Germline-derived CDR1 and CDR2 are MDHEN and SYDVKM. The CDR3 loop reads CASKGWLAGGWSTDTQYF. CDR3 nucleotides: TGTGCCAGCAAAGGTTGGCTAGCGGGAGGGTGGAGCACAGATACGCAGTATTTT.

This clonotype showed up many times. The chain employs TRBV27 and TRBJ2-7; 11 nucleotides line up with TRBD2. After removal of 4 bases from V and 0 bases from J, the junction contained 8 bases not matched to a gene. This CDR3 comprises 17 residues. Germline CDR1 and CDR2: MNHEY and SMNVEV (reference sequence). This CDR3 reads CASSSPTLAGGSYEQYF. The DNA of the CDR3 is TGTGCCAGCAGTTCCCCCACCCTAGCGGGAGGCTCCTACGAGCAGTACTTC.

This clonotype was seen more than once but under ten times. This chain connects TRBV12-3 or TRBV12-4 to TRBJ1-3; D might be TRBD1 (6 bases). This CDR3 is 15 amino acids long. The V end lost 6 bases, the J end lost 1 base, and 13 bases lay between the germline ends. CDR3 in amino acids: CASRARQASGNTIYF. The CDR3 DNA reads TGTGCCAGCAGAGCCCGACAGGCTTCTGGAAACACCATATATTTT.

There are a few counts of this clonotype. V gene TRBV10-3 combines with J gene TRBJ1-2; D is possibly TRBD1 (5 bases). V was cut by 3 bases and J by 6 bases, with 17 bases left in between. Germline CDR1 ENHRY, CDR2 SYGVKD. CDR3 length: 15 amino acids. The CDR3 region is CAISDEVGGWHGYTF. DNA of the CDR3: TGTGCCATCAGTGATGAGGTGGGGGGTTGGCATGGCTACACCTTC.

This clonotype has a count of ten or more. The rearrangement uses TRBV27 and TRBJ1-2; D is ambiguous. The CDR3 spans 15 residues. V was clipped by 6 bases and J by 4 bases, with 18 bases between them. Germline V gives CDR1 MNHEY, CDR2 SMNVEV (reference sequence). Here the CDR3 reads CASRDRLGGGYGYTF. The CDR3 coding sequence is TGTGCCAGCAGGGATAGGTTGGGAGGCGGCTATGGCTACACCTTC.

This clonotype came up many times. The genes are TRBV29-1 and TRBJ2-7, with D unresolved. Between the trimmed V and J ends, which lost 4 bases and 5 bases, there was a span of 12 bases. Germline V lookup: CDR1 SQVTM, CDR2 ANQGSEA. The CDR3 runs to 12 residues. This CDR3 reads CSVALSLNEQYF. CDR3 nucleotide sequence: TGCAGCGTTGCCCTTTCCCTTAACGAGCAGTACTTC.

This clonotype was found many times. J is TRBJ2-7 and V is TRBV27; D uncertain. The CDR3 length is 14 residues. Trimming shortened V by 6 bases and J by 1 base, and 13 bases separated the two germline ends. From germline, CDR1 is MNHEY and CDR2 SMNVEV (reference sequence). The CDR3 reads CASSPLSPSYEQYF. The CDR3 DNA reads as TGTGCCAGCAGCCCGCTTAGCCCGTCCTACGAGCAGTACTTC.

The chain joins TRBV28 to TRBJ2-1; D is undetermined. Deletions cut 6 bases from V and 5 bases from J, with 14 bases between. Germline CDR1 reads MDHEN; CDR2 reads SYDVKM. The CDR3 loop spans 14 amino acids. The CDR3 reads CASRAQVPHNEQFF. DNA for the CDR3: TGTGCCAGCAGGGCGCAGGTGCCTCACAATGAGCAGTTCTTC. Complete variable domain (other parts from reference TRBV28 and TRBJ2-1): DVKVTQSSRYLVKRTGEKVFLECVQDMDHENMFWYRQDPGLGLRLIYFSYDVKMKEKGDIPEGYSVSREKKERFSLILESASTNQTSMYLCASRAQVPHNEQFFGPGTRLTVL.

Note on this clonotype: A read error may explain this, as a much larger clone is one base away. The genes are TRBV6-2 or TRBV6-3 and TRBJ1-3; tentative D call: TRBD1 (5 bases). The CDR3 spans 15 residues. Per the germline V gene, CDR1 is MNHEY and CDR2 is SVGEGT. The ends were cut back, 7 bases at V and 4 bases at J, with 17 bases in the middle. In DNA, the CDR3 is TGTGCCAGCACGCCCGAGGCGGGGGGGGGAAACACCATATATTTT. Amino acids: CASTPEAGGGNTIYF.

This clonotype came up many times. The chain employs TRBV3-1 and TRBJ1-1; D is ambiguous. The CDR3 loop spans 14 amino acids. Germline CDR1 reads LGHDT; CDR2 reads YNNKEL (reference sequence). V lost 2 bases to trimming and J lost 4 bases, with 11 bases between them. In nucleotides, the CDR3 is TGTGCCAGCAGCCAACCGGGTGGGAGCACTGAAGCTTTCTTT. It is translated as CASSQPGGSTEAFF.

This chain connects TRBV6-1 to TRBJ2-7; tentatively, D is TRBD2 (5 bases). The CDR3 loop spans 14 amino acids. The V end was cut by 11 bases, the J end by 6 bases, with 23 bases between. Germline CDR1 MNHNS, CDR2 SASEGT. The chain's CDR3 is CARTPQRPNREQYF. CDR3 DNA sequence: TGTGCCCGAACCCCTCAGCGGCCCAACCGCGAGCAGTACTTC.

The genes are TRBV19 and TRBJ2-3, with D tentatively TRBD1 (6 bases). Trimming stripped 5 bases from V and 4 bases from J, with 10 bases between. The CDR3 loop spans 13 amino acids. Germline lookup yields CDR1 LNHDA and CDR2 SQIVND (reference sequence). The CDR3 spells CASSYRVADTQYF. Written as DNA, the CDR3 is TGTGCCAGTAGTTACAGGGTTGCAGATACGCAGTATTTT.

A word on this clonotype: This may come from a read error, since a much larger clone is one base off. This chain links TRBV5-1 with TRBJ1-1, with a tentative D call TRBD1 (5 bases). Per the germline V gene, CDR1 is SGHRS and CDR2 is YFSETQ. The CDR3 totals 16 residues. The CDR3 reads CASSYGDGGLNAEAFF. The CDR3 DNA reads as TGCGCCAGCAGCTATGGGGACGGGGGGTTGAACGCTGAAGCTTTCTTT.

V is TRBV7-9 and J is TRBJ2-7; D gene uncertain. In germline, CDR1 is SEHNR, CDR2 FQNEAQ (reference sequence). Trimming removed 2 bases from V and 2 bases from J, with 10 bases in between. The CDR3 sequence is 14 residues long. The CDR3 bases are TGTGCCAGCAGCTTATCGGACGGCACCTACGAGCAGTACTTC. It encodes CASSLSDGTYEQYF.

This clonotype was picked up many times. The chain links TRBV29-1 to TRBJ1-1; D is uncertain. Trimming left V 6 bases short and J 4 bases short, with 12 bases between. The germline CDR1 and CDR2 sequences are SQVTM and ANQGSEA. There are 12 residues in the CDR3. The CDR3 DNA reads TGCAGCGTGGCAGGACCAGGCACTGAAGCTTTCTTT. Protein sequence: CSVAGPGTEAFF.

This clonotype showed up many times. The gene calls are TRBV28 and TRBJ2-5; the match to TRBD2 covers 13 bases. This CDR3 contains 14 residues. The V gene's germline CDR1 is MDHEN and CDR2 SYDVKM. The CDR3 coding sequence is TGTGCATCTCGGACTAGCGGGAGAGGGGAGACCCAGTACTTC. Translation gives CASRTSGRGETQYF.

The rearrangement links TRBV15 to TRBJ2-3, with TRBD2 matching 14 bases. Trimming cost V 3 bases and J 5 bases; bases outside gene matches: 7. The CDR3 runs 17 residues. Germline V gene sequence: CDR1 LNHNV, CDR2 YYDKDF (reference sequence). DNA for the CDR3: TGTGCCACCAGCAGGGGGACTAGCGGGAGAGGTGGAGATACGCAGTATTTT. It codes for CATSRGTSGRGGDTQYF.

The table lists this clonotype with many counts. The chain has TRBV20-1 and TRBJ2-1; no clear D gene. Looked up from germline, CDR1 is DFQATT and CDR2 is SNEGSKA (reference sequence). Trimming pared 0 bases from V and 3 bases from J, leaving 12 bases between. The CDR3 is 15 residues long. CDR3 residues: CSARDEMVSYNEQFF. The CDR3 nucleotides read TGCAGTGCTAGAGATGAAATGGTAAGCTACAATGAGCAGTTCTTC.

The gene calls are TRBV28 and TRBJ2-1, with TRBD2 matching 7 bases. The CDR3 is 16 amino acids. With V trimmed by 1 base and J by 7 bases, 10 bases remained unmatched. Germline values: CDR1 MDHEN, CDR2 SYDVKM. CDR3 bases: TGTGCCAGCAGTTTATTGAGGGGAGGGCCGCGGAATGAGCAGTTCTTC. Its protein product is CASSLLRGGPRNEQFF.

This chain joins TRBV28 and TRBJ1-2, with D maybe TRBD1 (6 bases). The V end was cut by 5 bases, the J end by 4 bases, with 14 bases between. Germline CDR1 is MDHEN and CDR2 is SYDVKM. CDR3 size: 14 residues. The CDR3 here is CASSPAGTRYGYTF. CDR3 coding DNA: TGTGCCAGCAGTCCGGCCGGGACACGCTATGGCTACACCTTC.

This clonotype was seen a handful of times. This chain connects TRBV2 to TRBJ1-5; D is perhaps TRBD1 (6 bases). The germline V gene has CDR1 SNHLY and CDR2 FYNNEI. The CDR3 length is 15 residues. Trimming removed 6 bases at V and 1 base at J, with 13 bases between. The CDR3 is CASRVQGLSNQPQHF. CDR3 nucleotides: TGTGCCAGCAGAGTTCAGGGGTTAAGCAATCAGCCCCAGCATTTT.

This clonotype was seen a few times. The chain has TRBV2 and TRBJ1-5; D is unclear. CDR1 is SNHLY, CDR2 FYNNEI, per germline. V lost 2 bases, J lost 7 bases, and 12 bases lay in between. This CDR3 contains 14 residues. This CDR3 is CASSEWGIGQPQHF. Written as DNA, the CDR3 is TGTGCCAGCAGTGAATGGGGAATAGGACAGCCCCAGCATTTT.

This clonotype was seen repeatedly, ten times or more. V usage is TRBV12-3 or TRBV12-4 and J usage is TRBJ2-1; 8 bases are shared with TRBD2. This CDR3 comprises 15 residues. Germline trimming cut 2 bases from V and 7 bases from J; bases unmatched to any gene: 7. CDR3 DNA sequence: TGTGCCAGCAGTTTAAGCGGGGGTCTTGGGAATGAGCAGTTCTTC. This gives the protein CASSLSGGLGNEQFF.

This clonotype was found a few times. The chain employs TRBV10-3 and TRBJ2-7, with TRBD1 matching over 7 bases. Germline values: CDR1 ENHRY, CDR2 SYGVKD. The CDR3 is made up of 12 amino acids. V was pared by 7 bases and J by 3 bases, with 3 bases of the junction left unmatched. The CDR3 loop is CAINPGGYEQYF. DNA for the CDR3: TGTGCCATCAACCCAGGGGGCTACGAGCAGTACTTC.

This clonotype was found many times. V is TRBV2 and J is TRBJ1-4; TRBD1 is a possible D gene (5 bases). V was trimmed by 2 bases and J by 1 base, leaving 11 bases between them. The germline CDR1 and CDR2 sequences are SNHLY and FYNNEI. CDR3 length: 16 residues. CDR3 protein: CASSESRVGTNEKLFF. The CDR3 nucleotides read TGTGCCAGCAGTGAAAGCAGGGTAGGAACTAATGAAAAACTGTTTTTT.

The rearrangement links TRBV28 to TRBJ1-5; 8 bases agree with TRBD1. In germline, CDR1 is MDHEN, CDR2 SYDVKM. This CDR3 is built from 17 residues. V lost 5 bases, J lost 1 base, and 10 bases stayed unmatched. The chain's CDR3 is CASSPRAGGLSNQPQHF. DNA for the CDR3: TGTGCCAGCAGTCCCCGGGCAGGGGGCTTGAGCAATCAGCCCCAGCATTTT.

Ten or more counts support this clonotype. V usage is TRBV20-1 and J usage is TRBJ2-1, with D possibly being TRBD2 (6 bases). There are 13 residues in the CDR3. V was clipped by 3 bases and J by 9 bases, with 15 bases between them. Germline V gives CDR1 DFQATT, CDR2 SNEGSKA (reference sequence). CDR3 in amino acids: CSASKLAVGEQFF. In DNA, the CDR3 is TGCAGTGCTAGTAAACTAGCTGTAGGTGAGCAGTTCTTC.

Many counts were recorded for this clonotype. In DNA, the CDR3 is TGTGCCAGCACCGTCGGCCTCGGGACCCAGTACTTC. This codes for CASTVGLGTQYF. The chain recombines TRBV6-1 with TRBJ2-5; D gene unclear. V was pared by 7 bases and J by 7 bases, with 13 bases between. CDR1 is MNHNS and CDR2 is SASEGT in the germline V gene. The CDR3 loop spans 12 amino acids.

J is TRBJ2-7 and V is TRBV28, with 8 bases aligning to TRBD2. The CDR3 spans 13 residues. Trimming took 8 bases from V and 1 from J; bases not matched to a gene: 4. Germline assignment: CDR1 MDHEN and CDR2 SYDVKM. The CDR3 DNA reads as TGTGCCAGCGGCCGGGGGGGGTCCTACGAGCAGTACGTC. Translating it yields CASGRGGSYEQYV.